This T cell receptor beta chain was retrieved from a study of cytomegalovirus exposure and HLA in healthy donors. Whole-study context: Around 76% of 300 to 450 genotyped donors fell in the Caucasian-associated ancestry cluster. Whole-study results and caveats: TCR beta V- and J-gene trimming, according to a later analysis, was linked to a missense DCLRE1C variant. Links to common viral pathogens appeared, in a later analysis, for several of the most significant clusters. In an earlier analysis, most TCR beta V segments were productive about 87% or about 30% of the time.

Trimming removed 2 bases from V and 1 base from J; junction bases left unmatched: 3. Germline V CDR1 and CDR2: SGHRS, YFSETQ. The CDR3 has 15 amino acids. Primers for the PCR totalled 60 Vbeta and 13 Jbeta. Profiling relied on immunoSEQ multiplex PCR, and the TCRdb table lists in-frame clones only, not all of them. The table lists about 150,000 clones, around 79% of them singletons. Concerning this clone itself: Its target is not known.

Material: PBMCs. V and J are TRBV5-1 and TRBJ2-3, with 8 bases lining up with TRBD1. The TCR was taken from a man between 25 and 39 years old in good health and CMV-seropositive. The CDR3: CASSFPGGRTDTQYF. The CDR3 DNA sequence: TGCGCCAGCAGCTTCCCAGGGGGCCGCACAGATACGCAGTATTTT.